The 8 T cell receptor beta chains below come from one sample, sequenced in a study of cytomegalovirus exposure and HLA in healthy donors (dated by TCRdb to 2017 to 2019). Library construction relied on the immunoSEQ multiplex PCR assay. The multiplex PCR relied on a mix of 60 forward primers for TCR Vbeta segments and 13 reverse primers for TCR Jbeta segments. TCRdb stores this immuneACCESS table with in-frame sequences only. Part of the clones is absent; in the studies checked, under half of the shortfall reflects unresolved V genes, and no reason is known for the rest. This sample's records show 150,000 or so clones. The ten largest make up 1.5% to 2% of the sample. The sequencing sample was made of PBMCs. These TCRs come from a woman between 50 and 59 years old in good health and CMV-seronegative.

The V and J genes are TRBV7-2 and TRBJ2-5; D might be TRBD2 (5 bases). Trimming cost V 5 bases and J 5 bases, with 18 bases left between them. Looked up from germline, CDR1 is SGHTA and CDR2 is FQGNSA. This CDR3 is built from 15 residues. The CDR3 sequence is CASSANSDPRETQYF. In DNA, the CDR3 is TGTGCCAGCAGCGCAAATAGCGACCCAAGGGAGACCCAGTACTTC.

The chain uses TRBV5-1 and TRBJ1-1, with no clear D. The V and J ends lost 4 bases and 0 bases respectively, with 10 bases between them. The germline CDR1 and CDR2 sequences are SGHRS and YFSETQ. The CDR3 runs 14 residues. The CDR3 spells CASSPTMMNTEAFF. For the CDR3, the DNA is TGCGCCAGCAGCCCAACTATGATGAACACTGAAGCTTTCTTT.

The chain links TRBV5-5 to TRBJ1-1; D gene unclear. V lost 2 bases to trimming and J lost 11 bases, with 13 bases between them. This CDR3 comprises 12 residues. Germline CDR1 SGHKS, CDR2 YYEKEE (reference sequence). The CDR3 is CASSLTIWEAFF. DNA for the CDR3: TGTGCCAGCAGCTTAACTATCTGGGAGGCTTTCTTT.

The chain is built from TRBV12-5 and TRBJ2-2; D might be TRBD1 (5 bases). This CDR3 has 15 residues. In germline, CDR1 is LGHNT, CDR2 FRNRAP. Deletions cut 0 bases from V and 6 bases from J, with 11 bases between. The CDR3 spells CASGLVTGYAGELFF. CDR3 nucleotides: TGTGCTAGTGGTTTGGTAACAGGTTACGCCGGGGAGCTGTTTTTT. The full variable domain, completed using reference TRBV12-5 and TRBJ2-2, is DARVTQTPRHKVTEMGQEVTMRCQPILGHNTVFWYRQTMMQGLELLAYFRNRAPLDDSGMPKDRFSAEMPDATLATLKIQPSEPRDSAVYFCASGLVTGYAGELFFGEGSRLTVL.

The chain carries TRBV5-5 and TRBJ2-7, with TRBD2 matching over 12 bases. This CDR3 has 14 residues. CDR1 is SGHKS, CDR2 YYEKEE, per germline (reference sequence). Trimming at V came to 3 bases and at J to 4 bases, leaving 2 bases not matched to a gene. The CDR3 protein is CASSSTSGRYEQYF. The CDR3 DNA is TGTGCCAGCAGCTCTACTAGCGGGAGGTACGAGCAGTACTTC.

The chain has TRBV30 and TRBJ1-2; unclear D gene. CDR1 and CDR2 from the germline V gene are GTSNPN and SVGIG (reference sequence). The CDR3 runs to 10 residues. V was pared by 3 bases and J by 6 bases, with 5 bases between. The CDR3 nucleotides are TGTGCCTGGAGGACAAATGGCTACACCTTC. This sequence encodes CAWRTNGYTF.

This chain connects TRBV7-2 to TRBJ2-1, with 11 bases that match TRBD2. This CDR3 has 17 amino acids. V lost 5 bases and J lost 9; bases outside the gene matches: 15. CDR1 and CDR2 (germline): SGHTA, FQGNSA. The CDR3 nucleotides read TGTGCCAGCAGCCTGAGTCCCCTAGCGGGGGGCTTTGGTGAGCAGTTCTTC. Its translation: CASSLSPLAGGFGEQFF.

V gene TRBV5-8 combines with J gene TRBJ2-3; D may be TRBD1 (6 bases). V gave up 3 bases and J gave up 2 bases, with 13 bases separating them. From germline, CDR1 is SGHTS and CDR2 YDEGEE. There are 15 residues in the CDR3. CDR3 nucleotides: TGTGCCAGCAGCTCGCGGACAGACTCCACAGATACGCAGTATTTT. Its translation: CASSSRTDSTDTQYF.